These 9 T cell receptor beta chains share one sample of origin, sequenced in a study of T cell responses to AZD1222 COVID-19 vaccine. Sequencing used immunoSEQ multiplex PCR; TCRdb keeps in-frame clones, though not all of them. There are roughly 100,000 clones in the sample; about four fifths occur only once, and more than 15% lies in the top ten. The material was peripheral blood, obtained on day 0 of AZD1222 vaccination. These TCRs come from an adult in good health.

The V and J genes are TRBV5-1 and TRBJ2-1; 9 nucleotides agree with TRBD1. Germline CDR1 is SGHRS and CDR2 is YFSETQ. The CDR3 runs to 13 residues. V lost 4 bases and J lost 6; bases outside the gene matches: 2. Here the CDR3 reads CASSVGQGNEQFF. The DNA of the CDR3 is TGCGCCAGCAGCGTGGGACAGGGCAATGAGCAGTTCTTC. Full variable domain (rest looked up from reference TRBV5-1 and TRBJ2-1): KAGVTQTPRYLIKTRGQQVTLSCSPISGHRSVSWYQQTPGQGLQFLFEYFSETQRNKGNFPGRFSGRQFSNSRSEMNVSTLELGDSALYLCASSVGQGNEQFFGPGTRLTVL.

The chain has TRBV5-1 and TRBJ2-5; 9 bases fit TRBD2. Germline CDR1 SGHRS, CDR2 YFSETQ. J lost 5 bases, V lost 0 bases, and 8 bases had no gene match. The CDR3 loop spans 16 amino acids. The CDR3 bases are TGCGCCAGCAGCTTGGGTAGTAGCGGGAGTGGCGAGACCCAGTACTTC. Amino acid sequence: CASSLGSSGSGETQYF. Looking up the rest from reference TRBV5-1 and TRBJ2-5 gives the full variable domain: KAGVTQTPRYLIKTRGQQVTLSCSPISGHRSVSWYQQTPGQGLQFLFEYFSETQRNKGNFPGRFSGRQFSNSRSEMNVSTLELGDSALYLCASSLGSSGSGETQYFGPGTRLLVL.

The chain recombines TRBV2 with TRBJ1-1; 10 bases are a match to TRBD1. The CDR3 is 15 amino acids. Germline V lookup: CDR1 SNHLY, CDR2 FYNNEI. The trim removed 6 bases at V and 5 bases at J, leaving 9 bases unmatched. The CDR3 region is CASRGWDRGRTEAFF. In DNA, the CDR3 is TGTGCCAGCAGGGGCTGGGACAGGGGAAGGACTGAAGCTTTCTTT.

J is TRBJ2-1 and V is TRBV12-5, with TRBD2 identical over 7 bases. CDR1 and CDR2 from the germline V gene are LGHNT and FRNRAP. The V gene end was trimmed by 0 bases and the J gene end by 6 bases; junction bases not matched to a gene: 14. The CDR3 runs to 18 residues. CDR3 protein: CASGLVPFTSVRSNEQFF. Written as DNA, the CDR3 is TGTGCTAGTGGTTTGGTACCGTTCACTAGCGTAAGGAGCAATGAGCAGTTCTTC.

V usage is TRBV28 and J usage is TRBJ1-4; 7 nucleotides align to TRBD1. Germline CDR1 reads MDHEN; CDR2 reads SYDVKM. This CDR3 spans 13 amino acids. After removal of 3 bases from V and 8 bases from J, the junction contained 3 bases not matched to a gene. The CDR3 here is CASSLSGGEKLFF. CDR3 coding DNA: TGTGCCAGCAGTTTGTCAGGGGGAGAAAAACTGTTTTTT.

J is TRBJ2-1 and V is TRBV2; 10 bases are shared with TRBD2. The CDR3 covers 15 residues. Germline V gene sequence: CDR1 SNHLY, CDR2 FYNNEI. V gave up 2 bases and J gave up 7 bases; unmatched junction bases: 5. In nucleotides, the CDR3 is TGTGCCAGCAGTGAACAGGCTAGCGGGAGTAATGAGCAGTTCTTC. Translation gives CASSEQASGSNEQFF.

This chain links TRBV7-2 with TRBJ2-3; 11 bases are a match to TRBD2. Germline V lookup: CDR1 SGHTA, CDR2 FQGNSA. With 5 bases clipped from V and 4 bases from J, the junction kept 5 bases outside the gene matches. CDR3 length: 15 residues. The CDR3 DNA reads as TGTGCCAGCAGCATAACTAGCGGGAGTGCAGATACGCAGTATTTT. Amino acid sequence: CASSITSGSADTQYF.

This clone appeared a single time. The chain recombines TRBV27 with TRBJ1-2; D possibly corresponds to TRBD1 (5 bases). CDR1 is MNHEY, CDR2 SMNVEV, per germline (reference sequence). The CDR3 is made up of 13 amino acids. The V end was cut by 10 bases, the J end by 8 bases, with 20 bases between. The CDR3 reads CATLSQGAGGYTF. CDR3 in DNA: TGTGCCACCTTATCGCAGGGCGCGGGCGGCTACACCTTC.

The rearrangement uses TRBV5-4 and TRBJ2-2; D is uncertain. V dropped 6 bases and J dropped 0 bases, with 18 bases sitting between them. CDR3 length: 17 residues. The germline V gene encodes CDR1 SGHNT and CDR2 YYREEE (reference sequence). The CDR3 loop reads CASTAASESPNTGELFF. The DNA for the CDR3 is TGTGCCAGCACCGCCGCAAGCGAGTCTCCGAACACCGGGGAGCTGTTTTTT.